The rows below give T cell receptor beta chains drawn from one sample of a study of vaccination and CD4 T cells after COVID-19. One entry per CDR3 protein results from TCRdb running MiXCR on the PCR reads. The sample includes around 18,000 distinct CDR3 sequences, roughly 77% of them seen just once. Their cognate antigens are unknown. Sequenced: CD4+ T cells from blood, cultured in vitro. Source of these receptors: a human donor who had recovered from COVID-19. Both conserved end residues are part of each CDR3. The D gene is left open where the match is weak. The size field is filled for only some rows; it gives once, few, many or a size class.

D: NA
size: NA
J: TRBJ1-1
V: TRBV28
DNA: TGTGCCAGCAGCCCCCACGAGGCAAGGGGCACTGAAGCTTTCTTT
CDR3: CASSPHEARGTEAFF

D: TRBD2
size: NA
J: TRBJ2-5
V: TRBV7-6
DNA: TGTGCCAGCAGCTTAAGTCTAGCGGGGGGACAAGAGACCCAGTACTTC
CDR3: CASSLSLAGGQETQYF

D: NA
size: few
J: TRBJ1-3
V: TRBV20-1
DNA: TGCAGTGCTTTGACGACAGGACCTGGAAACACCATATATTTT
CDR3: CSALTTGPGNTIYF

D: TRBD1
size: NA
J: TRBJ2-7
V: TRBV24-1
DNA: TGTGCCACCAGTGATAAACAGGGGGACGAGCAGTACTTC
CDR3: CATSDKQGDEQYF

D: NA
size: NA
J: TRBJ2-2
V: TRBV7-9
DNA: TGTGCCAGCAGCTCGGAACCTAGGGGGAGCGGGGAGCTGTTTTTT
CDR3: CASSSEPRGSGELFF

D: TRBD1
size: few
J: TRBJ1-1
V: TRBV28
DNA: TGTGCCAGCAAGGTTTACTCGTTCGAAAGACAGGGGGTCGGGAACACTGAAGCTTTCTTT
CDR3: CASKVYSFERQGVGNTEAFF

D: TRBD2
size: few
J: TRBJ2-5
V: TRBV20-1
DNA: TGCAGTGCTGTCGGGGGACTAGCGGGAGGAGGGCAAGAGACCCAGTACTTC
CDR3: CSAVGGLAGGGQETQYF

D: NA
size: few
J: TRBJ1-5
V: TRBV19
DNA: TGTGCCAGTACTCAGGGGAGTCCCCGTAGCAATCAGCCCCAGCATTTT
CDR3: CASTQGSPRSNQPQHF

D: NA
size: NA
J: TRBJ2-4
V: TRBV7-9
DNA: TGTGCCAGCAGCCATAGCAGGCTAGGTCACATTCAGTACTTC
CDR3: CASSHSRLGHIQYF

D: NA
size: NA
J: TRBJ2-7
V: TRBV7-2
DNA: TGTGCCAGCAGCTTACGTCGAGAGGGTTACGAGCAGTACTTC
CDR3: CASSLRREGYEQYF

D: NA
size: NA
J: TRBJ1-1
V: TRBV15
DNA: TGTGCCACCAGCAGAGATCGTCGAGGGGTCACTGAAGCTTTCTTT
CDR3: CATSRDRRGVTEAFF

D: NA
size: NA
J: TRBJ2-5
V: TRBV14
DNA: TGTGCCAGCAGCCAAGAATTGTACCAAGAGACCCAGTACTTC
CDR3: CASSQELYQETQYF

D: NA
size: NA
J: TRBJ1-1
V: TRBV11-1
DNA: TGTGCCAGCAGCTTAGCGCCCGCAGGACAGTCGACTTTCTTT
CDR3: CASSLAPAGQSTFF

D: TRBD1
size: NA
J: TRBJ2-5
V: TRBV6-1
DNA: TGTGCCAGCAGTGAGGGACAGGGTCAGCAAGAGACCCAGTACTTC
CDR3: CASSEGQGQQETQYF

D: TRBD1
size: NA
J: TRBJ1-5
V: TRBV6-1
DNA: TGTGCCAGCACAGGACAGGGGAATCAGCCCCAGCATTTT
CDR3: CASTGQGNQPQHF

D: TRBD1
size: NA
J: TRBJ2-2
V: TRBV20-1
DNA: TGCAGTGCTAGACCCACAGGGGCGCTCACCGGGGAGCTGTTTTTT
CDR3: CSARPTGALTGELFF

D: TRBD2
size: NA
J: TRBJ2-2
V: TRBV7-9
DNA: TGTGCCAGCAGCATAACTAGCGCCTTGAGCACCGGGGAGCTGTTTTTT
CDR3: CASSITSALSTGELFF